The entry below describes one T cell receptor (beta chain). The antigen is unknown. CDR1 and CDR2 from the germline V gene are MDHEN and SYDVKM. Trimming shortened V by 8 bases and J by 8 bases, and 18 bases separated the two germline ends. This CDR3 is 14 amino acids long. This sample is drawn from a study of blood T cells in healthy people across ages. Primers used in a second PCR of about 7 to 12 cycles were a sample-barcoded 5' primer and a J-beta primer mix. Each cDNA molecule carried a tag from a template-switch adaptor that contained 12 random nucleotides. TCRdb reanalysed the 5' RACE reads using MiXCR and keeps one entry per CDR3 protein. Of hundreds of thousands of distinct CDR3 sequences in the sample, under 25% are singletons; the top ten hold roughly 3.9%. Findings of the study overall: Naive T cell percentage strongly correlated with TCR beta diversity.

The TCR originated in a man between 70 and 80 years old in good health. The chain links TRBV28 to TRBJ1-4, with D unresolved. The sequencing sample was made of blood. CDR3 loop: CASWSPGRREKLFF. Here the CDR3 DNA reads TGTGCCAGCTGGAGCCCGGGGAGGCGGGAAAAACTGTTTTTT.